What follows describes a single TCR beta chain. Its antigen is undetermined. Blood was drawn at the time of colonoscopy. Germline CDR1 reads WSHSY; CDR2 reads SAAADI. With 4 bases removed from V and 0 bases from J, the gap between germline ends came to 10 bases. This CDR3 contains 15 residues. Profiling relied on immunoSEQ multiplex PCR, and the TCRdb table lists in-frame clones only, not all of them. The sample consists of 55,000 to 70,000 clones, about nine tenths of them appearing once. The data derive from a study of pediatric ulcerative colitis. Points from the study as a whole: Compared with controls, ulcerative colitis showed greater blood-rectum clone sharing. A couple of patients' blood samples yielded substantially fewer templates. No controls had the two rectal clonotypes shared by ulcerative colitis patients.

Sequencing was performed on blood. This sequence was found in a boy under 18 who was a control in a study of pediatric ulcerative colitis. The chain recombines TRBV10-2 with TRBJ2-1; D might be TRBD2 (6 bases). CDR3 nucleotide sequence: TGCGCCAGCAGTGTCGGGGGAAGCTCCTACAATGAGCAGTTCTTC. It translates to CASSVGGSSYNEQFF.